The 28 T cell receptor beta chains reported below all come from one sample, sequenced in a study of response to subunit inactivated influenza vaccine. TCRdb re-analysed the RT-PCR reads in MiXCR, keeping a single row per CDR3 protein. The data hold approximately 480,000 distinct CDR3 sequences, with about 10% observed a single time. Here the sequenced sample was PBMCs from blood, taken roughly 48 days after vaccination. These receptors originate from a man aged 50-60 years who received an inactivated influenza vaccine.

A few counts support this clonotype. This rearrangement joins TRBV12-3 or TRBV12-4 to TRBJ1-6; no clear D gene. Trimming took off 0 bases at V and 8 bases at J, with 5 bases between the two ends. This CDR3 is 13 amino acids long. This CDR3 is CASSLAPYSPLHF. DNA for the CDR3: TGTGCCAGCAGTTTAGCGCCATATTCACCCCTCCACTTT.

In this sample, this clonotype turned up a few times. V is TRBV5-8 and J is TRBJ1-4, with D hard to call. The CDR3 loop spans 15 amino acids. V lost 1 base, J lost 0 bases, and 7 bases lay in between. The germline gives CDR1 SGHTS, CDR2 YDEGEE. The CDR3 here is CASSLSGTTNEKLFF. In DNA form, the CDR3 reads TGTGCCAGCAGCTTGTCAGGAACAACTAATGAAAAACTGTTTTTT.

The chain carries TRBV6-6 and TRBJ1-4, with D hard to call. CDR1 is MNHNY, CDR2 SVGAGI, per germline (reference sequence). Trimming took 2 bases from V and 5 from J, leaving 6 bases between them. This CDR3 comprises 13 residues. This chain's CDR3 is CASSYRANEKLFF. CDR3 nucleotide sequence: TGTGCCAGCAGTTACAGGGCGAATGAAAAACTGTTTTTT.

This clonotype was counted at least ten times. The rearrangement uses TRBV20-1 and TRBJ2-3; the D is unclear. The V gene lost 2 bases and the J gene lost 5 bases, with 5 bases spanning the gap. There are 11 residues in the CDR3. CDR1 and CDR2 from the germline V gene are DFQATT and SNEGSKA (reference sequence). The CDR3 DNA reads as TGCAGTGCTAGACGCTTAGATACGCAGTATTTT. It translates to CSARRLDTQYF.

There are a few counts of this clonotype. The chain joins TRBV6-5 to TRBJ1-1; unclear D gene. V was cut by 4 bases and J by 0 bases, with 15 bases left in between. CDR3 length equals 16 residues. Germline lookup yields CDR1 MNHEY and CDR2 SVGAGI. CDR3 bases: TGTGCCAGCAGTTCCTTGGGTAAGGGTATGAACACTGAAGCTTTCTTT. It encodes CASSSLGKGMNTEAFF.

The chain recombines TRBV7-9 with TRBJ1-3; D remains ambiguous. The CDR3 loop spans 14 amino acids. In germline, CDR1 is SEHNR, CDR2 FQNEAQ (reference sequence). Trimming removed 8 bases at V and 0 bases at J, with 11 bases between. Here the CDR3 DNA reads TGTGCCAGCGGCTATGCGAACTCTGGAAACACCATATATTTT. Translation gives CASGYANSGNTIYF.

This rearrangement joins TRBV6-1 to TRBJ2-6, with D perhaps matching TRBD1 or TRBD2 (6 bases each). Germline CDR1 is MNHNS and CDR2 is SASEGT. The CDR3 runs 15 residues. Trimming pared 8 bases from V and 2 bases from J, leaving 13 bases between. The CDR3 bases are TGTGCCAGCTCGAAGAGGGGGGCTGGGGCCAACGTCCTGACTTTC. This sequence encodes CASSKRGAGANVLTF.

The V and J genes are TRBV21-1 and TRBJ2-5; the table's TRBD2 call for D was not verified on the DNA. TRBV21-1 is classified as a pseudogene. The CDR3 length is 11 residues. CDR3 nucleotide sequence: TGTGCCAGCAGCAACCGGGGCCCTTCCACCTTC. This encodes CASSNRGPSTF.

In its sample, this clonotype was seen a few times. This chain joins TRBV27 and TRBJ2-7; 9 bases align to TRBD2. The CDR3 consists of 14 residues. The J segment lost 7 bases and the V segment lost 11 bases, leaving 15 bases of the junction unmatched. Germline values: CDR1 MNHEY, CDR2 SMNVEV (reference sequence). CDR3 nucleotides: TGTGCCGTCCGACCGGGACTAGCCCATCAAGAGCAGTACTTC. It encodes CAVRPGLAHQEQYF.

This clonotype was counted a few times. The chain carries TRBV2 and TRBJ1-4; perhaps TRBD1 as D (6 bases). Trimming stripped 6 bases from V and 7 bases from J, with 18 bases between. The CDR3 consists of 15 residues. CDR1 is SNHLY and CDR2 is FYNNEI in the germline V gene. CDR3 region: CASRVQGNGGEKLFF. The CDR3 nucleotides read TGTGCCAGCAGAGTACAGGGAAATGGGGGTGAAAAACTGTTTTTT.

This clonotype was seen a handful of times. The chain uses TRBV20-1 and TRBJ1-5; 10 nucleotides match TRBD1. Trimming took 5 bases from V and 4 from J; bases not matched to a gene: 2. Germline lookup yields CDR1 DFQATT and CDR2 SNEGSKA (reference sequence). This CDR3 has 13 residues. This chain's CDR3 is CSAGQGVNQPQHF. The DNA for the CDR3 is TGCAGTGCTGGACAGGGGGTTAATCAGCCCCAGCATTTT.

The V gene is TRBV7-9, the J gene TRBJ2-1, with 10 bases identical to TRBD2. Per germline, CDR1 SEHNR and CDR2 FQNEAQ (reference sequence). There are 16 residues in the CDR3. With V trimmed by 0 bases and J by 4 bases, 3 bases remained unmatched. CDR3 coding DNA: TGTGCCAGCAGCTTAGCTCGGACTAGCGGTTACAATGAGCAGTTCTTC. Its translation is CASSLARTSGYNEQFF.

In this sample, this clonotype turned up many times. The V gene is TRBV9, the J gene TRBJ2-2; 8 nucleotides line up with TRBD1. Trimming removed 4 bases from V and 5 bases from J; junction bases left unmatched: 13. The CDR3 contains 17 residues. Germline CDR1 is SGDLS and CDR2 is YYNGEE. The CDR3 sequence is CASSFNPGDRGTGELFF. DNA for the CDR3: TGTGCCAGCAGCTTTAACCCCGGCGACAGGGGAACCGGGGAGCTGTTTTTT.

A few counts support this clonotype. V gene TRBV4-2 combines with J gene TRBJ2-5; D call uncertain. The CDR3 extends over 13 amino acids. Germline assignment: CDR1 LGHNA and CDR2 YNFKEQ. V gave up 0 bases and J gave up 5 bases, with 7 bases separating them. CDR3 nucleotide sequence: TGTGCCAGCAGCCAAGATTTCGGGGAGACCCAGTACTTC. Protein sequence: CASSQDFGETQYF.

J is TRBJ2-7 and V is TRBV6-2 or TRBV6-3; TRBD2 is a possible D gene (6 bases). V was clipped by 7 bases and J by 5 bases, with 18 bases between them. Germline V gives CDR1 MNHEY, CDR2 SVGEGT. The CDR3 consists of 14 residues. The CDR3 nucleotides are TGTGCCAGCAATCACCCGGGGGTCATCCACGAGCAGTACTTC. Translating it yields CASNHPGVIHEQYF.

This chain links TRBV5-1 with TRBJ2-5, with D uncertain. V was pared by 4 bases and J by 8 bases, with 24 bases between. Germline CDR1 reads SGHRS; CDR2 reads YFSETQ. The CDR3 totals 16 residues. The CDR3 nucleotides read TGCGCCAGCAGCCCTCTAATAATCGGGCGTCATGCAACCCAGTACTTC. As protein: CASSPLIIGRHATQYF. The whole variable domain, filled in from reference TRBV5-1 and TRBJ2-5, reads KAGVTQTPRYLIKTRGQQVTLSCSPISGHRSVSWYQQTPGQGLQFLFEYFSETQRNKGNFPGRFSGRQFSNSRSEMNVSTLELGDSALYLCASSPLIIGRHATQYFGPGTRLLVL.

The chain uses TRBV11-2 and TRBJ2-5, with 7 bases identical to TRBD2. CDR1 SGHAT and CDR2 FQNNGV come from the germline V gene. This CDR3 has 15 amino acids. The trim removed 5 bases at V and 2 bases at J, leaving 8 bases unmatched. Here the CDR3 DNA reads TGTGCCAGCAGCCGAGGGCGGGGGATGCAAGAGACCCAGTACTTC. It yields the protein CASSRGRGMQETQYF.

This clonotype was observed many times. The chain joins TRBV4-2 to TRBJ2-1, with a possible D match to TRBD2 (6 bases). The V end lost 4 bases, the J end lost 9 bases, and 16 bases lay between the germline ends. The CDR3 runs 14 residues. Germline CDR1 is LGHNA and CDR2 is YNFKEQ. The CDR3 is CASSPSGSDGEQFF. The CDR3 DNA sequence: TGTGCCAGCAGCCCCTCCGGGAGTGATGGTGAGCAGTTCTTC.

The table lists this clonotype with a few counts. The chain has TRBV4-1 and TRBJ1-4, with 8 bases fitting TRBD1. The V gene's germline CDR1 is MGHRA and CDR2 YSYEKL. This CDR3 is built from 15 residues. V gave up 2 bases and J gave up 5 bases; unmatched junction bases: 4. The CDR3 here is CASSQTRTGNEKLFF. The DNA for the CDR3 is TGCGCCAGCAGCCAAACCCGGACAGGGAATGAAAAACTGTTTTTT.

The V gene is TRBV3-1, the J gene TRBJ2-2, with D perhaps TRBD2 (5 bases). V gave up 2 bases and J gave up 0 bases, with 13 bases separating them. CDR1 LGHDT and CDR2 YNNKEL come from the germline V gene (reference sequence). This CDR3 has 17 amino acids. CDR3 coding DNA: TGTGCCAGCAGCCAATCACACAGCGGCGCGAACACCGGGGAGCTGTTTTTT. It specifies CASSQSHSGANTGELFF.

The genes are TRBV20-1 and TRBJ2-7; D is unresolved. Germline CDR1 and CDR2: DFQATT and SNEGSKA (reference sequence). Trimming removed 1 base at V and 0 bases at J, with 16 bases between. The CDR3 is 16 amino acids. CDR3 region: CSARGLRSRSSYEQYF. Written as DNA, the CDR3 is TGCAGTGCTAGAGGGCTTCGCTCAAGGAGCTCCTACGAGCAGTACTTC.

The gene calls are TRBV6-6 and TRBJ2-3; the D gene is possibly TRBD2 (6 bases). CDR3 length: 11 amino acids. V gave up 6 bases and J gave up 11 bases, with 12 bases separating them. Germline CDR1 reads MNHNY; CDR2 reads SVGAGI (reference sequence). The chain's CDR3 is CASRGGVGQYF. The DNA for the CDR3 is TGTGCCAGCAGGGGAGGAGTGGGGCAGTATTTT.

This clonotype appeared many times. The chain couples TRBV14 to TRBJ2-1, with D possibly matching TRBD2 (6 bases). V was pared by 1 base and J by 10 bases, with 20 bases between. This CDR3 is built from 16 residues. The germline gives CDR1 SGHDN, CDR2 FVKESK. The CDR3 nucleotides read TGTGCCAGCAGCCAAGTTCTGTCTAGCGCGATTGCGGAGCAGTTCTTC. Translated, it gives CASSQVLSSAIAEQFF. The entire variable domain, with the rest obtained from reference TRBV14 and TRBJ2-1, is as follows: EAGVTQFPSHSVIEKGQTVTLRCDPISGHDNLYWYRRVMGKEIKFLLHFVKESKQDESGMPNNRFLAERTGGTYSTLKVQPAELEDSGVYFCASSQVLSSAIAEQFFGPGTRLTVL.

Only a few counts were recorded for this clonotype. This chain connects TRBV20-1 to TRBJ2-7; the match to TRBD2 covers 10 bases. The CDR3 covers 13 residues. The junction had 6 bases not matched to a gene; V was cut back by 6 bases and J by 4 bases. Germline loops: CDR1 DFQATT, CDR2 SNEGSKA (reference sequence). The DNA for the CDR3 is TGCAGTGCGGGGCGGACTAGCGGATACGAGCAGTACTTC. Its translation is CSAGRTSGYEQYF.

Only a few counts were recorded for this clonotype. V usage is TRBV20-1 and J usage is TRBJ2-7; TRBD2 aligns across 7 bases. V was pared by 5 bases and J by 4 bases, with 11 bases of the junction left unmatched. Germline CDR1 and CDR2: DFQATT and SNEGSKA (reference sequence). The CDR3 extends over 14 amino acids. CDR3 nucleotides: TGCAGTGCTCGGATTCGACTAGCAGATTACGAGCAGTACTTC. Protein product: CSARIRLADYEQYF.

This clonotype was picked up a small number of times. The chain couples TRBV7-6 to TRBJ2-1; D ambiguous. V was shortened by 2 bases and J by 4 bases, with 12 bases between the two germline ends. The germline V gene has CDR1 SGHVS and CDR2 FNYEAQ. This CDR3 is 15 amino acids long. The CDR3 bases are TGTGCCAGCAGCTTACTATCGGGTTCATACAATGAGCAGTTCTTC. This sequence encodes CASSLLSGSYNEQFF.

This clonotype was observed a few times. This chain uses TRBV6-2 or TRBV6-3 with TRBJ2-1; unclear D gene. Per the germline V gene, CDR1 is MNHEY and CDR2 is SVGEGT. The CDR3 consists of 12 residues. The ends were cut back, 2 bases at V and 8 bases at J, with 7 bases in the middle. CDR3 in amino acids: CASSYEYDEQFF. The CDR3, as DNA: TGTGCCAGCAGTTACGAGTACGATGAGCAGTTCTTC.

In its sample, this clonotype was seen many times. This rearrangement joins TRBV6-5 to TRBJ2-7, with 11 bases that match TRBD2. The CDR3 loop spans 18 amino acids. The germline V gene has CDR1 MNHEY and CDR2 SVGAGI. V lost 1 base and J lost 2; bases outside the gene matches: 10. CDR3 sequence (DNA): TGTGCCAGCAGTTACTTATCTAGCGGGAGGACGGGGGCCTACGAGCAGTACTTC. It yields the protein CASSYLSSGRTGAYEQYF.